This TCR beta chain was recovered during a study of blood T cell repertoires in COVID-19. Original data processing: Reference gene primer amplification in the assay estimated nucleated cell counts. The assay was immunoSEQ multiplex PCR, and TCRdb's table has in-frame clones only and misses some. Clonal size and the V and J genes are those of that table, whereas D and trimming came from the DNA. The repertoire holds about 280,000 clones, approximately 85% seen once, with around 1% in the top ten. Losses at the gene ends were 6 bases for V and 1 base for J; bases not matched to a gene: 7. This CDR3 region has 15 residues. The V gene's germline CDR1 is SGDLS and CDR2 YYNGEE.

The chain is built from TRBV9 and TRBJ2-1; the match to TRBD2 covers 7 bases. The TCR was taken from a young woman who had recovered from COVID-19. The sample comprised PBMCs or T cells enriched from blood (not recorded which). The CDR3 sequence: CASTLTSASYNEQFF. CDR3 bases: TGTGCCAGCACCCTAACTAGCGCGTCCTACAATGAGCAGTTCTTC.